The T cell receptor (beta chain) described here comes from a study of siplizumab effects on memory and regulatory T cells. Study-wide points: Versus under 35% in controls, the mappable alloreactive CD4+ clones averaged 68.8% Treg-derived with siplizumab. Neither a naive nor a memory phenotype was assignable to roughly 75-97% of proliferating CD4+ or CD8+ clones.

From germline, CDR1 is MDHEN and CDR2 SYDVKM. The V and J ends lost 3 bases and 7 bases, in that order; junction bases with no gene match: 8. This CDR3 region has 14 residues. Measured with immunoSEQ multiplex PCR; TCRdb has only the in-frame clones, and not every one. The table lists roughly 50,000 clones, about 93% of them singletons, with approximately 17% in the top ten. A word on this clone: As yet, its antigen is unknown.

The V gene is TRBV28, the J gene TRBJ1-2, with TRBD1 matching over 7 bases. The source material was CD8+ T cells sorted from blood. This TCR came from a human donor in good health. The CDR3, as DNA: TGTGCCAGCAGTTTTCCGACAGGGATCGGTGGCTACACCTTC. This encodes CASSFPTGIGGYTF.